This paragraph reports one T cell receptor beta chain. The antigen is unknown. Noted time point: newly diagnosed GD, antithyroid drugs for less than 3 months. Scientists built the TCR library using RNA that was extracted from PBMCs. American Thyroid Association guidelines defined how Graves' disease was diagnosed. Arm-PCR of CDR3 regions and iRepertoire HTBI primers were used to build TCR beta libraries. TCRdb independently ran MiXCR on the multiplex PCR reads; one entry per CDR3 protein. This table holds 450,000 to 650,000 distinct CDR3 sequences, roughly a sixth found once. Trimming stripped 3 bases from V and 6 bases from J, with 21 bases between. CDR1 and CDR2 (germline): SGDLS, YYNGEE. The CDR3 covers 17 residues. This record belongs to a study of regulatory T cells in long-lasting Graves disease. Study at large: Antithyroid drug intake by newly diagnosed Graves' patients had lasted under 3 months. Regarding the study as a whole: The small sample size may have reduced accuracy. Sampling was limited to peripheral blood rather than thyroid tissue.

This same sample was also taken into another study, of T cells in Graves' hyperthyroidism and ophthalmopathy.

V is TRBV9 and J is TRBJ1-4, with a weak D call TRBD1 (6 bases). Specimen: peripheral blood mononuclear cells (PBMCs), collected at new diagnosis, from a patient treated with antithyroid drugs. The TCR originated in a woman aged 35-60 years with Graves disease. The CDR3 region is CASSAPPGRGADEKLFF. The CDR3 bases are TGTGCCAGCAGCGCTCCCCCCGGTCGGGGGGCGGATGAAAAACTGTTTTTT.